The present T cell receptor (beta chain) was sequenced within a study of vaccination and CD4 T cells after COVID-19. Across the study: The control cultures got either a CEFX pool, an HIV-1 Nef pool, or no peptide at all.

Findings of the study overall: Convalescent patients had 304 of 307 vaccine-specific clones showing spike mono-reactivity. Median SARS-CoV-2-reactive clonotype numbers went up from approximately 21 to 38, but not significantly.

Treatment indicated: approximately nine-day PBMC culture with coronavirus spike peptide pools or control peptides (ViraFEST assay). Once obtained from cultured CD4+ T cells, the DNA was sequenced using the Oncomine TCR Beta short-read assay. In this case, cultured CD4+ T cells provided the extracted genomic DNA. TCRdb fed the PCR reads into MiXCR, producing one record per CDR3 protein. The table includes around 13,000 distinct CDR3 sequences, roughly two thirds detected once. J gave up 5 bases and V 1 base, and 4 bases lay outside the gene matches. CDR3 length: 15 amino acids. Germline-derived CDR1 and CDR2 are LNHNV and YYDKDF (reference sequence). To note about this clonotype: Its specificity is unknown.

The chain carries TRBV15 and TRBJ1-4; 7 bases fit TRBD1. This receptor was obtained from a human donor who had recovered from COVID-19. Sample: CD4+ T cells from blood, cultured in vitro, taken before SARS-CoV-2 vaccination. The CDR3 coding sequence is TGTGCCACCAGCAGAGGGGGACAGATAAATGAAAAACTGTTTTTT. It yields the protein CATSRGGQINEKLFF.